This entry lists 4 T cell receptor beta chains sequenced from one sample in a study of cytomegalovirus exposure and HLA in healthy donors (dated by TCRdb to 2016 to 2017). Libraries were made using the immunoSEQ multiplex PCR assay. TCRdb carries this immuneACCESS record with in-frame sequences only. Its versions omit some clonotypes, under half of them owing to an unresolved V gene in the studies checked, with the rest unexplained. For this sample the table gives approximately 160,000 clones, of which approximately 86% were detected only once. Approximately 2.2% of the sample is in the top ten clones. Sequenced input: PBMCs. The source is a woman under 30 in good health and CMV-seronegative.

The CDR3 DNA follows: TGTGCCAGCAGCGTGAACGACTACCCGACGGTAAACACCTTC. Amino acids: CASSVNDYPTVNTF. The genes are TRBV9 and TRBJ1-2; D remains ambiguous. The CDR3 runs to 14 residues. V dropped 2 bases and J dropped 12 bases, with 20 bases sitting between them. The germline CDR1 and CDR2 sequences are SGDLS and YYNGEE. The full variable domain, completed using reference TRBV9 and TRBJ1-2, is DSGVTQTPKHLITATGQRVTLRCSPRSGDLSVYWYQQSLDQGLQFLIQYYNGEERAKGNILERFSAQQFPDLHSELNLSSLELGDSALYFCASSVNDYPTVNTFGSGTRLTVV.

The chain couples TRBV4-3 to TRBJ2-7; 7 nucleotides line up with TRBD1. V lost 1 base, J lost 0 bases, and 3 bases stayed unmatched. The germline V gene has CDR1 LGHNA and CDR2 YSLEER. The CDR3 covers 15 residues. Here the CDR3 reads CASSQATGSSYEQYF. The CDR3 nucleotides read TGCGCCAGCAGCCAAGCGACAGGGAGCTCCTACGAGCAGTACTTC.

This sequence joins TRBV18 and TRBJ2-2; 12 nucleotides agree with TRBD2. Trimming removed 8 bases from V and 6 bases from J; junction bases left unmatched: 1. There are 13 residues in the CDR3. Germline V lookup: CDR1 KGHSH, CDR2 LQKENI. The CDR3 loop reads CASRLAGAGELFF. The CDR3, as DNA: TGTGCCAGCCGACTAGCGGGGGCCGGGGAGCTGTTTTTT.

The rearrangement links TRBV7-9 to TRBJ2-7; 11 bases align to TRBD1. The CDR3 totals 14 residues. The V gene's germline CDR1 is SEHNR and CDR2 FQNEAQ (reference sequence). V was clipped by 4 bases and J by 5 bases; unmatched bases: 4. CDR3 sequence reads: CASSYGTGGDEQYF. In DNA form, the CDR3 reads TGTGCCAGCAGCTATGGGACAGGGGGAGACGAGCAGTACTTC.